The 3 T cell receptor beta chains below were found in one sample sequenced in a study of T cells in Graves' hyperthyroidism and ophthalmopathy. RNA transcripts provided the source from which TCR beta CDR3 regions were amplified. The TCR CDR3 was amplified in a first-round RT-PCR using the HTBI primer set. TCRdb called the multiplex PCR reads again in MiXCR, with one record for every CDR3 protein. This sample has about 100,000 distinct CDR3 sequences; 15% to 20% occur once, and the top ten carry under 45%. Material for sequencing was blood. These receptor sequences come from a woman aged 50 to 60 with Graves' hyperthyroidism.

The CDR3 loop reads CASPRREGPYEQYF. CDR3 coding DNA: TGTGCCAGCCCTCGGCGGGAGGGCCCCTACGAGCAGTACTTC. The V and J genes are TRBV28 and TRBJ2-7, with TRBD2 matching 9 bases. The CDR3 extends over 14 amino acids. Looked up from germline, CDR1 is MDHEN and CDR2 is SYDVKM. J gave up 2 bases and V 8 bases, and 7 bases lay outside the gene matches.

In its sample, this clonotype was seen many times. The chain has TRBV28 and TRBJ2-1, with 7 bases that match TRBD1. V was pared by 3 bases and J by 5 bases, with 7 bases of the junction left unmatched. CDR1 is MDHEN, CDR2 SYDVKM, per germline. The CDR3 has 15 amino acids. The CDR3 nucleotides read TGTGCCAGCAGTTTGACAGGGAATTTCGACAATGAGCAGTTCTTC. It yields the protein CASSLTGNFDNEQFF.

This clonotype was seen repeatedly, ten times or more. This chain uses TRBV2 with TRBJ2-7, with no clear D. Germline V gene sequence: CDR1 SNHLY, CDR2 FYNNEI. The CDR3 extends over 15 amino acids. Trimming stripped 2 bases from V and 2 bases from J, with 13 bases between. CDR3 DNA: TGTGCCAGCAGTGAATCGGCAGCTACCACCTACGAGCAGTACTTC. This gives the protein CASSESAATTYEQYF.